The source of this T cell receptor (beta chain) is a study of cytomegalovirus exposure and HLA in healthy donors (dated by TCRdb to about 2017). For context, the study as a whole: According to an earlier analysis of 550 to 750 of the donors, 200 million or so T cells yielded 90 million to 130 million unique TCR beta sequences and approximately 300 Gb of sequence data. About 310 gigabases of sequencing data and 78 million or so unique TCR sequences were included in an early release covering about 700 HLA-typed donors. Genome-wide SNP genotypes for about 55% of the roughly 670 donors were used in a later genetic analysis, which treated that subset as a discovery cohort. The later analysis used no new phenotypic data to find candidate immune exposures, relying instead on TCR beta sequences and their occurrence across donors. In a later analysis, previously published TCR beta repertoires from 500 to 750 donors were re-analyzed and high-resolution HLA genotyping was added so that TCR occurrence patterns could be studied. HLA typing included class I and class II loci at four-digit resolution. On average, about 240,000 unique TCR beta nucleotide sequences were sequenced per donor among more than 350 genotyped donors of the cohort, with around 19% of those sequences being non-productive. The study used immunosequencing to profile the T cell repertoires of under 700 subjects and linked those repertoires to cytomegalovirus serostatus. Along with the roughly 670-subject first cohort, a separate validation cohort of over a hundred different subjects was used. The number of typed donors differed by locus: about 620-640 for A, B, C, DRB1 and DQB1; 500 to 550 for DQA1; approximately 600 for DPA1; and about 470 for DPB1. A handful of DR-DQ haplotypes were handled as single units for association and clustering because linkage in the cohort was strong. To predict cytomegalovirus infection status, the study brought together high-throughput TCR immunosequencing, statistical association of individual TCRs with disease status, and machine learning. Every discovery cohort repertoire had been produced on one sequencing platform. Of the 300 to 500 genotyped donors, 65% to 90% were placed in the genetic ancestry cluster associated with self-reported Caucasian donors. The study was designed to test whether signatures of past pathogen exposure could be identified by cataloging public T cell receptors. Donor age, sex, ethnicity and CMV serostatus were collected together with the repertoire data. In an earlier analysis of 587 of the donors, high-throughput TCR beta sequencing was used to judge whether each TCR beta V gene segment behaved as functional or pseudogenic. Points the paper makes about the study in general: In vitro tests confirmed that a few of the cytomegalovirus-associated TCR beta chains recognize cytomegalovirus antigens. Immune exposure information for the cohort was limited to CMV serostatus. A cluster of highly shared sequence variants was judged likely to be a technical artifact of the sequencing pipeline. Strong co-occurrence of HLA alleles, especially DR and DQ, made assigning TCR associations to individual alleles difficult. Compared with the roughly 670-donor mean, donors in an Asian-associated ancestry cluster had fewer N-insertions in productive TCRs, according to a later genetic analysis. The earlier analysis of approximately 560 of the donors excluded seventeen rarely observed V segments, including chromosome 9 orphons, because counts were too low. A further reported finding was that TCR beta sequences accurately predicted the HLA-A and HLA-B alleles for most subjects in the first cohort. An earlier analysis of 450 to 750 of the donors showed that most TCR beta V segments appeared in productive rearrangements either about 87% or about 30% of the time, which broadly matched IMGT annotations. In a later analysis, the rate of TCR association differed among HLA loci, with DRB1 alleles having the most associated TCRs and HLA-C alleles having the fewest. In a later analysis, over 15,000 TCR beta sequences were associated with specific HLA alleles at a false discovery rate of 0.05. According to a later analysis, most CMV-associated TCR beta chains appeared to be HLA-restricted, and the HLA associations seemed to be driven largely by CMV exposure. In a later analysis, several top co-occurrence clusters were reported to appear linked to parvovirus B19, influenza, CMV and Epstein-Barr virus. The classifier was reported to diagnose cytomegalovirus status with high specificity and sensitivity in both the original and validation cohorts. A later genetic analysis associated a missense DCLRE1C variant with V-gene and J-gene trimming of TCR beta chains, and an independent cohort replicated the association. Because some donors lacked HLA typing at each locus, the association tests relied only on the typed subset. The authors suggested that the approach could potentially be extended to other disease states and immunological phenotypes. Most TCR sequences were observed very rarely across donors, whereas some public TCRs were present in many individuals. In a later analysis, HLA-associated TCR beta chains were found to be more clonally expanded and to have lower generation probabilities than equally common non-associated chains. The cohort was sequenced for TCR beta chains only, and without alpha or paired-chain data the features that could be detected were limited. Correlated functional status among segregating V segments might be attributable to linkage disequilibrium, but an unknown experimental factor could not be ruled out. A total of around 150 TCR beta chains were listed by the study as associated with cytomegalovirus. Roughly uniform sequencing depth across donors was assumed in presence/absence analyses, although this assumption may not hold.

This clone was observed a handful of times. Its antigen specificity is not known. Qualities for individual bases were not recorded, and no much larger clone is one base off. Receptor libraries were prepared by the immunoSEQ multiplex PCR assay. For the multiplex PCR, a mixture combining 60 forward primers for TCR Vbeta segments and 13 reverse primers for TCR Jbeta segments was used. The CDR3 region of rearranged TCR beta genes was amplified from genomic DNA with a multiplex PCR assay. Amplified TCR beta libraries were sequenced as 87-base-pair reads on the Illumina HiSeq System. As for how the authors treated the data: A later analysis tallied 80 million to 95 million unique TCR beta chains across the 610 or so repertoires, and roughly 11 million of those chains were shared by two or more donors. A nearest-neighbor algorithm error-corrected the raw reads and collapsed the reads into unique sequences, merging closely related sequences to remove PCR and sequencing errors. Alignment of CDR3 sequences to IMGT reference sequences was used to assign V, D and J gene segments. Each retained sequence needed at least a six-nucleotide match to both a V gene segment and a J gene segment. Rearrangements were classified as productive when the CDR3 lacked stop codons and remained in frame with V and J, and all other rearrangements were classified as non-productive. CDR3 was defined by IMGT convention, running from the second conserved V-encoded cysteine to the conserved J-encoded phenylalanine. In an earlier analysis of around 570 of the donors, sequences lacking an unambiguous match to a single V gene segment were excluded. An earlier analysis of a few hundred of the donors classified V segments as functional when productive rearrangements were above 56.7% and as segregating when the standard deviation between donors was above 5%. A statistical classification framework was built for diagnosing cytomegalovirus status from the catalog of TCR beta chain sequences. In a later analysis, TCR nucleotide sequences were compared against IMGT/GENE-DB human TR gene sequences so that V and J genes could be assigned. The TCRdist pipeline was used in a later analysis to assign CDR3 sequences and most-parsimonious VDJ recombination scenarios. In a later analysis, each TCR beta chain was defined by its CDR3 amino acid sequence together with its V-gene family, and reads without a unique V-gene family were excluded. To address suspected cross-contamination and a sequencing artifact, a later analysis removed 592 highly shared, low-generation-probability nucleotide sequences. A later analysis calculated a clonal expansion index for each public chain from normalized within-repertoire ranks of inferred template counts. In a later analysis, generation probabilities were computed using a VDJ recombination model fitted to out-of-frame rearrangements, and the results were checked against IGoR. In a later analysis, TCR-TCR, TCR-HLA and TCR-CMV co-occurrence was scored with hypergeometric tests, and a repertoire-size bias correction was applied to TCR pairs. In a later analysis, false discovery rates were estimated by permuting HLA or CMV assignments 20 times. In a later analysis, co-occurring TCRs were grouped using DBSCAN, with TCRdist sequence similarity added in when clustering inside HLA-allele-positive subsets. For co-occurrence clustering, repertoires with fewer than 30,000 or more than 120,000 public chains were excluded, along with five repertoires with anomalous nucleotide sharing. The source is immuneACCESS, and TCRdb retained only in-frame sequences with V and J called. Part of the clones is not carried over; for the studies checked, unresolved V genes explain less than half of this, and the remainder is unexplained. The DNA gave D and trimming, while V, J and clone size come from that table. Recorded for this sample are about 79,000 clones; about three quarters of them occurred a single time. The ten largest clones take up about 8% of the sample.

The cohort consisted of some 730 healthy bone marrow donors. At the time of sampling, all cohort members were nominally healthy, though unrecorded immune exposures were likely present. The donor tested CMV seronegative, placing the donor among the 350 or so seronegative members of the cohort. A peripheral blood sample was collected from each donor, and TCR beta sequencing was performed on peripheral blood mononuclear cells. The Qiagen DNeasy Blood Extraction Kit was used to extract genomic DNA from the blood cell samples. Sequences were obtained from PBMCs. The clonotype originates from a man aged 55-75 years in good health and CMV-seronegative.

The DNA sequence follows: TGTGCCAGCAGTCGTATGAACACTGAAGCTTTCTTT. Its protein is CASSRMNTEAFF. The V gene is TRBV6-5 and the J gene is TRBJ1-1; no D gene is confidently identified. V was cut back by 5 bases and J by 0 bases, leaving a gap of 4 bases between them. Per the germline V gene, MNHEY is the CDR1 and SVGAGI is the CDR2. There are 12 amino acids in the CDR3, from cysteine to phenylalanine inclusive. CDR3 DNA only is kept here, 36 bases in frame from base 1.